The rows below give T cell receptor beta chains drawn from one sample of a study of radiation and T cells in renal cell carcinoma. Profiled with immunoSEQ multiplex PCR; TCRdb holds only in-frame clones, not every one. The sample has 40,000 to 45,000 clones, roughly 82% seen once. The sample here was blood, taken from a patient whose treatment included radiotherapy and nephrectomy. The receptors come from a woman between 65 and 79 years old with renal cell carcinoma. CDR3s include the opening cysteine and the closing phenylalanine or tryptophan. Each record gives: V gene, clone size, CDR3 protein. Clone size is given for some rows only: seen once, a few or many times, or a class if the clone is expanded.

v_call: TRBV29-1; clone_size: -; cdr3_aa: CSVSTGGIYEQYF
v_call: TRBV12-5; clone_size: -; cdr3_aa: CASGAPRFSNTIYF
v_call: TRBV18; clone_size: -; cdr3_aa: CASSPRGTENTEAFF
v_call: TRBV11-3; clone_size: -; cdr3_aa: CASSRRGAVAYNSPLHF
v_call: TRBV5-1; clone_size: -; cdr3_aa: CASSVDGTGGYNEQFF
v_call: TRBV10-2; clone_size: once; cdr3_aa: CASTPGQLTGELFF
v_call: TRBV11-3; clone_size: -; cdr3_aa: CASSPTGSNSPLHF
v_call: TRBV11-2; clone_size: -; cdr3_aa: CASSLWGAEAFF
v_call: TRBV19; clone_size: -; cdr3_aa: CASSRSEKLFF
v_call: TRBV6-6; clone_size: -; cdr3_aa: CASSRQGNYGYTF
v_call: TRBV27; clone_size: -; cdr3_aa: CASRDRAGSYNEQFF
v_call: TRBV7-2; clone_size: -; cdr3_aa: CASSLEGFGVVF
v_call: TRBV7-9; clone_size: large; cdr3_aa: CASSPDGLAKNIQYF
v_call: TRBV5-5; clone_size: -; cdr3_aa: CASSPGGSDTEAFF
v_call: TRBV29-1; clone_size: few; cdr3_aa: CSVDWGSRYNEQFF
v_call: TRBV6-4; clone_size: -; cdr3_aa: CASSPLSITAGGVDEQYF
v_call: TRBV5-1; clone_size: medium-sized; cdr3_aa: CASTRTSGGYNEQFF
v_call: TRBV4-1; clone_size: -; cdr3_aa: CASSQDPWEKYAKNIQYF
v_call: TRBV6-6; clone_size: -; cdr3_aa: CASSTHGQSSYEQYF
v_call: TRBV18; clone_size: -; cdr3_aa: CASSPPIQNQETQYF
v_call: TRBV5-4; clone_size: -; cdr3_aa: CASSQSSGRAYEQFF
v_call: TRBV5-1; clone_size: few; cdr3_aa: CASSLKAGSEAFF
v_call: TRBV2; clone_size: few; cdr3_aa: CASKTSGGPGQETQYF
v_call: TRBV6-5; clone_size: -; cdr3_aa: CASRSGLRTQYF
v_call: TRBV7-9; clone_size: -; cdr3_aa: CASRATATGTNEKLFF
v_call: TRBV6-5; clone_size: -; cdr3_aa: CATSVSAGRGDTQYF
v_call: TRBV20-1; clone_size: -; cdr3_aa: CSRGSDTQYF
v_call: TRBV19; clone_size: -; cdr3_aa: CASNPQNTGELFF
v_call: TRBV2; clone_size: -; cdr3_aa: CASREGSSGATMGQFF
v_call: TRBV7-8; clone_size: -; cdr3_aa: CASSFSSREQYF
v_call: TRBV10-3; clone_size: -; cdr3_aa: CAARAGAQGVQFF
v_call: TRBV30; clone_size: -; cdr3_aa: CAWTHPYRQSYEQYF
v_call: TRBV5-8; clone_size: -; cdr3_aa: CASSRRFPSGANVLTF
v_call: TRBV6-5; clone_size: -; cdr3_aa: CASSYGRVPRRSPLHF
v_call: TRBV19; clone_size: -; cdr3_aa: CASSKNRPGPQHF
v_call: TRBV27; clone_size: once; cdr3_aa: CASSLSSRGGGTEAFF
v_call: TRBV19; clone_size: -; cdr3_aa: CAPRQRGASDTQYF
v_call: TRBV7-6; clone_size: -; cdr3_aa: CASSFTDWDSRQETQYF
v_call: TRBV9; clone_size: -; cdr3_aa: CASSELAGADEQFF
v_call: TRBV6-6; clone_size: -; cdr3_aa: CASSYGQQNTEAFF
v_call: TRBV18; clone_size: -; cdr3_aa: CASSLRLATGELFF
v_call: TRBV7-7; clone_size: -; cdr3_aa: CASSLDFSGRSSYEQYF
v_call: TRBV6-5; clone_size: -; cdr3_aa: CASSSWDGNTEAFF
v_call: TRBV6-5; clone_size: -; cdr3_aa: CASSSLAGGHNEQFF
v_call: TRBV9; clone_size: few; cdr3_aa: CASSQGTGGGAFF
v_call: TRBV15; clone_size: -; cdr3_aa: CATSPGSWGTEAFF
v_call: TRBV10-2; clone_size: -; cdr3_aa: CASTGKAGVRDTQYF
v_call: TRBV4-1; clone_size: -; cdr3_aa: CASSRQPGLAEEEQYF
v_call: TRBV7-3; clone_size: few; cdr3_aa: CASSLAGTGGETQYF
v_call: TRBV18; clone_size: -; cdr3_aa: CASTGQGLFQETQYF